This TCR beta chain was sequenced for a study of CD4 and CD8 cells across lung adenocarcinoma regions. TCRdb reprocessed the PCR reads via MiXCR and lists one record per CDR3 protein. The sample includes 7,500 to 9,500 distinct CDR3 sequences, 40% to 55% of them seen just once. This clonotype has only a few counts. CDR3 length: 16 amino acids. In germline, CDR1 is MGHRA, CDR2 YSYEKL. V lost 0 bases, J lost 1 base, and 12 bases lay in between. Samples came from patients with localized non-small cell lung adenocarcinoma. V is TRBV4-1 and J is TRBJ1-1; D gene unclear. The material sequenced was CD4+ T cells from the margin of a lung tumor. The sequence was collected from a female donor with lung adenocarcinoma. The CD4 and CD8 labels of this study may be unreliable. As DNA, the CDR3 is TGCGCCAGCAGCCAAGATCTGGGGATGAAGAACACTGAAGCTTTCTTT. It yields the protein CASSQDLGMKNTEAFF.